The 3 T cell receptor beta chains presented below share a single source sample, sequenced in a study of early T cells in non-severe SARS-CoV-2 infection (dated by TCRdb to the early 2020s). Library construction relied on 5' RACE. Sequencing was performed on a NextSeq 500. Clones were called with MiXCR by TCRdb after fastp trimmed the public reads at Q25, and only in-frame beta chains were retained. Every distinct CDR3 protein forms one entry, paired with its most common genes and DNA. The sample yields fewer than 100,000 distinct CDR3 sequences; more than 5% were counted once. In total, the top ten clones hold 7.8% of the sample. The sequencing sample was made of whole blood. The receptor source for this set is an adult who was a healthcare worker with PCR-confirmed SARS-CoV-2 infection or an uninfected control (not recorded which).

The chain recombines TRBV11-2 with TRBJ2-1, with D unclear. The CDR3 runs to 12 residues. The V gene lost 0 bases and the J gene lost 13 bases, with 10 bases spanning the gap. Per germline, CDR1 SGHAT and CDR2 FQNNGV. The chain's CDR3 is CASSLETARQFF. CDR3 DNA sequence: TGTGCCAGCAGCTTAGAAACAGCCCGTCAGTTCTTC.

V usage is TRBV12-3 or TRBV12-4 and J usage is TRBJ1-4; 8 bases match TRBD1. After removal of 4 bases from V and 7 bases from J, the junction contained 8 bases not matched to a gene. This CDR3 contains 15 residues. The CDR3 DNA sequence: TGTGCCAGCAGTTACGACAGGGGAAAAGCTGAAAAACTGTTTTTT. It translates to CASSYDRGKAEKLFF.

This clonotype was seen ten or more times. This chain connects TRBV7-9 to TRBJ2-3; 9 bases map to TRBD1. After removal of 5 bases from V and 1 base from J, the junction contained 7 bases not matched to a gene. CDR1 and CDR2 (germline): SEHNR, FQNEAQ (reference sequence). This CDR3 is built from 16 residues. The CDR3 sequence is CASSPTGGAGTDTQYF. For the CDR3, the DNA is TGTGCCAGCAGCCCTACAGGGGGCGCAGGCACAGATACGCAGTATTTT.